This TCR beta chain was identified during a study of blood T cells in healthy people across ages. Findings and limits, study-wide: The study could not conclusively compare naive and antigen-experienced cells, given its unsorted PBMCs. Diversity was estimated from one million T cells, and these estimates were considered underestimates.

There are 13 residues in the CDR3. The germline V gene has CDR1 SGHKS and CDR2 YYEKEE (reference sequence). Deletions cut 3 bases from V and 4 bases from J, with 8 bases between. A second PCR of 7 to 11 cycles used a sample-barcoded 5' primer and a J-beta primer mix. TCRdb analysed the 5' RACE reads with MiXCR anew, one entry per CDR3 protein. Here the sample spans around 870,000 distinct CDR3 sequences, about 28% being singletons. This clonotype was counted at least ten times. Its antigen is not identified. Every donor contributed around 10 milliliters of peripheral blood by blood draw. Researchers report isolating at least 7 million PBMCs per sample.

This chain joins TRBV5-5 and TRBJ1-5; D is perhaps TRBD1 (6 bases). The sequence came from an elderly woman in good health. The sample was blood. CDR3 nucleotides: TGTGCCAGCAGCTGGACAGAGAATCAGCCCCAGCATTTT. This gives the protein CASSWTENQPQHF.